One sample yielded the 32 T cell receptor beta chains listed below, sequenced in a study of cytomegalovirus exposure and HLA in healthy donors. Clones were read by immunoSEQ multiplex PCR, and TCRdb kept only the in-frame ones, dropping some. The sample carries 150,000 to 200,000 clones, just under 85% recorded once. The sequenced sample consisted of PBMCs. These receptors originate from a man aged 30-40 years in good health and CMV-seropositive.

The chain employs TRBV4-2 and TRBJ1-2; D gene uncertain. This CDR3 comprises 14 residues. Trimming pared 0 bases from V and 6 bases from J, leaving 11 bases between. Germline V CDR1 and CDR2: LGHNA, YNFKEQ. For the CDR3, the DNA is TGTGCCAGCAGCCAAGATAAGTCGGGTGATGGCTACACCTTC. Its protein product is CASSQDKSGDGYTF.

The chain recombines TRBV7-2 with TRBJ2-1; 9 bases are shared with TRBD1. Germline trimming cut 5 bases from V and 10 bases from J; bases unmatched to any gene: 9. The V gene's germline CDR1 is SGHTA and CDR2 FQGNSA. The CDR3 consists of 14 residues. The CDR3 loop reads CASSPRRGTGEQFF. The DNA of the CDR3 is TGTGCCAGCAGCCCCCGACGAGGGACAGGGGAGCAGTTCTTC.

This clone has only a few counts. CDR3 protein: CASSLSGRGNYEQYF. The DNA for the CDR3 is TGTGCCAGCAGCCTATCCGGGAGAGGGAACTACGAGCAGTACTTC. The V gene is TRBV7-2, the J gene TRBJ2-7, with D perhaps matching TRBD2 (6 bases). The CDR3 is made up of 15 amino acids. CDR1 is SGHTA and CDR2 is FQGNSA in the germline V gene. V gave up 5 bases and J gave up 3 bases, with 17 bases separating them.

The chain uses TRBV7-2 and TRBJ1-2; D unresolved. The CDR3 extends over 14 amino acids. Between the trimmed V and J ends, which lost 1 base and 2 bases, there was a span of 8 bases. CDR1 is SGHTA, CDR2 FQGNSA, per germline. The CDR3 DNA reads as TGTGCCAGCAGCTTAGGCAGTCCGAACTATGGCTACACCTTC. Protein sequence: CASSLGSPNYGYTF.

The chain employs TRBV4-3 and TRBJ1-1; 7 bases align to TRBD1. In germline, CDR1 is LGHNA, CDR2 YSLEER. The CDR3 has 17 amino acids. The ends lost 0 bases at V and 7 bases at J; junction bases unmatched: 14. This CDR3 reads CASSQEPRGILGGEAFF. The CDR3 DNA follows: TGCGCCAGCAGCCAAGAGCCCAGGGGGATTTTAGGAGGTGAAGCTTTCTTT.

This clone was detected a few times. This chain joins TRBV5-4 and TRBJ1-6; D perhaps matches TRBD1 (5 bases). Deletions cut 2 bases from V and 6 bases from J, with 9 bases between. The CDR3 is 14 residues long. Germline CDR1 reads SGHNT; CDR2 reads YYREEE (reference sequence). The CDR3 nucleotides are TGTGCCAGCAGCTTAGACAGATTTAATTCACCCCTCCACTTT. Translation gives CASSLDRFNSPLHF.

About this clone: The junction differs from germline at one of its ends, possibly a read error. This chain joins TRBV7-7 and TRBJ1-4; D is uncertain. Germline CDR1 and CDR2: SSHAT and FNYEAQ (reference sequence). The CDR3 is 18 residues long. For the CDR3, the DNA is TGTGCTAGCAGCTTAGATTTCAGTCGGGGTCCCCGTGCTGAAAAACTGTTTTTT. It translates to CASSLDFSRGPRAEKLFF.

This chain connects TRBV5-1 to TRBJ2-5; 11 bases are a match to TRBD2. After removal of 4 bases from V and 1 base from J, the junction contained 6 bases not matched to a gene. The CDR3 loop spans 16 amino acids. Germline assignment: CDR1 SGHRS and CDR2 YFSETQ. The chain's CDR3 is CASSPGLAVIQETQYF. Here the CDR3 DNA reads TGCGCCAGCAGCCCGGGACTAGCGGTGATCCAAGAGACCCAGTACTTC. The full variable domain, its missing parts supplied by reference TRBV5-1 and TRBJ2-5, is KAGVTQTPRYLIKTRGQQVTLSCSPISGHRSVSWYQQTPGQGLQFLFEYFSETQRNKGNFPGRFSGRQFSNSRSEMNVSTLELGDSALYLCASSPGLAVIQETQYFGPGTRLLVL.

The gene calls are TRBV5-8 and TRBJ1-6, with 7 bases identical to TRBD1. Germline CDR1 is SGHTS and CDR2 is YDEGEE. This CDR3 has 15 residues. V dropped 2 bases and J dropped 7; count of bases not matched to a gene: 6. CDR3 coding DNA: TGTGCCAGCAGCTTACAGGGGATTGGGAATTCACCCCTCCACTTT. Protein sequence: CASSLQGIGNSPLHF.

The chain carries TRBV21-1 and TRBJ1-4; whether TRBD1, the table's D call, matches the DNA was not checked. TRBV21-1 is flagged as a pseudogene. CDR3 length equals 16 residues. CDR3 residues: CASSKKRTGVAEKLFF. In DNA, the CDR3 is TGTGCCAGCAGCAAAAAGAGGACAGGGGTGGCTGAAAAACTGTTTTTT.

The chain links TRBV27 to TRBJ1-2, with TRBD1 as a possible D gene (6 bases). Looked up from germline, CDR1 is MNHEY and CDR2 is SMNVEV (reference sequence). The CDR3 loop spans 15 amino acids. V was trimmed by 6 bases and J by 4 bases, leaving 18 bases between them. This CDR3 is CASRQNRDTFYGYTF. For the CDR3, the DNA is TGTGCCAGCAGGCAAAACAGGGATACCTTCTATGGCTACACCTTC.

The DNA of the CDR3 is TGTGCCACCAGCAGAGGTACAGGGACAGGGGGCTATGGCTACACCTTC. Its translation is CATSRGTGTGGYGYTF. The V and J genes are TRBV15 and TRBJ1-2, with 11 bases lining up with TRBD1. This CDR3 is built from 16 residues. Trimming removed 1 base from V and 4 bases from J; junction bases left unmatched: 5. Germline V gene lookup returns CDR1 LNHNV and CDR2 YYDKDF (reference sequence).

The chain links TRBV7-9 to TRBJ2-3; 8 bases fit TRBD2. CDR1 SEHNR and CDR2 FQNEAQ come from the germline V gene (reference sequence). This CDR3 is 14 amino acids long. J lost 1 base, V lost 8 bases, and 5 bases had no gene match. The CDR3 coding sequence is TGTGCCAGCGCCCGGGGGGGAGGCACAGATACGCAGTATTTT. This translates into CASARGGGTDTQYF.

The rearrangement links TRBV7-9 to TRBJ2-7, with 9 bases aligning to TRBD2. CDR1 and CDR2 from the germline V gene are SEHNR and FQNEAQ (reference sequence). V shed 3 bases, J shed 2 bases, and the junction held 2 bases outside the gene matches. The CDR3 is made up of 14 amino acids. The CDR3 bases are TGTGCCAGCAGCTTCGGCGGGGGGGCCTACGAGCAGTACTTC. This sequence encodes CASSFGGGAYEQYF. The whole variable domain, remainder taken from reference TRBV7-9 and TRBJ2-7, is DTGVSQNPRHKITKRGQNVTFRCDPISEHNRLYWYRQTLGQGPEFLTYFQNEAQLEKSRLLSDRFSAERPKGSFSTLEIQRTEQGDSAMYLCASSFGGGAYEQYFGPGTRLTVT.

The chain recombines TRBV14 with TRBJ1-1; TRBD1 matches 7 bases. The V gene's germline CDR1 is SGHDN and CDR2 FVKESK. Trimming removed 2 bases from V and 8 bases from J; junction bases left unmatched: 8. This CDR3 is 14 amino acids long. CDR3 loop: CASSQNDRVGEAFF. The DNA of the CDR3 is TGTGCCAGCAGCCAAAACGACAGGGTGGGCGAAGCTTTCTTT.

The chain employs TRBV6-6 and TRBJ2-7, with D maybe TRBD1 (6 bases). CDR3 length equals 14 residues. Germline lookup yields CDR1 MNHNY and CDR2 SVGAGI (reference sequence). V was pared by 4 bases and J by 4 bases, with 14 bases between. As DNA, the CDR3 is TGTGCCAGCAGTTCCACACAGGGATTTTACGAGCAGTACTTC. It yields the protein CASSSTQGFYEQYF.

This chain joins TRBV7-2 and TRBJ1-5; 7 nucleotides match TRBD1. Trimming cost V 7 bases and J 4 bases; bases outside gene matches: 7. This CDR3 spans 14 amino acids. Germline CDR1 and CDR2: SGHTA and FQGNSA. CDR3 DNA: TGTGCCAGCAACACAGGGGTAGGGAATCAGCCCCAGCATTTT. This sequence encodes CASNTGVGNQPQHF.

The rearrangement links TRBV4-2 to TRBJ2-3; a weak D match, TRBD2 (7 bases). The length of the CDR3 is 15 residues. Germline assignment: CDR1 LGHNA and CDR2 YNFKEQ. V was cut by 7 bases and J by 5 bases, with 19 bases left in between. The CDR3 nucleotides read TGTGCCAGCACTTGGGGGGGGCCAGGTGAAGATACGCAGTATTTT. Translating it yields CASTWGGPGEDTQYF.

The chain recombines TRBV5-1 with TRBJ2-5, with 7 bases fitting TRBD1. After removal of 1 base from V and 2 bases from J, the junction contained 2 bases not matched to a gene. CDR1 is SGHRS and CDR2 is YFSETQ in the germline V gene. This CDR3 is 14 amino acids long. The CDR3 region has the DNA TGCGCCAGCAGCTTGAGGACAGGACAAGAGACCCAGTACTTC. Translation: CASSLRTGQETQYF.

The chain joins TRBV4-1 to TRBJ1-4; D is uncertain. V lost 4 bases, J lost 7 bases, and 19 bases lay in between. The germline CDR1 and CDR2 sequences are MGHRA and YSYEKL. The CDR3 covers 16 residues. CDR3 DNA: TGCGCCAGCAGCCCGGGGAGGGAGTTAGGAGGTGAAAAACTGTTTTTT. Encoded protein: CASSPGRELGGEKLFF.

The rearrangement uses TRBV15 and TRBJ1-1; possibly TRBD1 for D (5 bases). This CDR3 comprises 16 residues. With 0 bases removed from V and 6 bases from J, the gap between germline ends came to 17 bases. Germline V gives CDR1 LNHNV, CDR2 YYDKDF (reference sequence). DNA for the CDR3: TGTGCCACCAGCAGAGATAGGGGTAGTCAGGCCGCTGAAGCTTTCTTT. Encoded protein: CATSRDRGSQAAEAFF.

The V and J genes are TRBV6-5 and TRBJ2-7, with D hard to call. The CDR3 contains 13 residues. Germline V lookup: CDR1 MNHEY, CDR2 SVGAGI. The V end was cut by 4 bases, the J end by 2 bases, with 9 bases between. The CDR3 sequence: CASSSGGPYEQYF. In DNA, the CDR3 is TGTGCCAGCAGTTCCGGCGGTCCCTACGAGCAGTACTTC.

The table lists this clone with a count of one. This CDR3 reads CASSPGRVYGYTF. CDR3 in DNA: TGTGCCAGCAGCCCCGGTCGGGTCTATGGCTACACCTTC. The genes are TRBV5-6 and TRBJ1-2; D is ambiguous. Trimming removed 4 bases at V and 4 bases at J, with 11 bases between. Germline V gene data show CDR1 as SGHDT and CDR2 as YYEEEE. CDR3 length equals 13 residues.

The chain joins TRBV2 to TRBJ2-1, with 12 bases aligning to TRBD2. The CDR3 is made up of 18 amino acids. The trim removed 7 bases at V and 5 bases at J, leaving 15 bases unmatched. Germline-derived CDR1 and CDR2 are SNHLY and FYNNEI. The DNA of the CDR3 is TGTGCCAGCACCCGGGAGCTAGCGGGGGGGCTGGGGAACAATGAGCAGTTCTTC. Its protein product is CASTRELAGGLGNNEQFF.

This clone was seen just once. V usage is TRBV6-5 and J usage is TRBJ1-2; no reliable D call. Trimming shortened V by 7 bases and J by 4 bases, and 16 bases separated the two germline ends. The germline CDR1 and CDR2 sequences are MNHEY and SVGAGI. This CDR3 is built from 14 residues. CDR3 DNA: TGTGCCAGCACCGACCCGGGGTCAGTCTATGGCTACACCTTC. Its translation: CASTDPGSVYGYTF.

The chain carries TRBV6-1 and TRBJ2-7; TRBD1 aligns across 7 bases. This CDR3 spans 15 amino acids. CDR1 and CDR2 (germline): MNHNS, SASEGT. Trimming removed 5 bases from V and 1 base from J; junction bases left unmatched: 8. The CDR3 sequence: CASSNTGTVSYEQYF. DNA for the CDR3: TGTGCCAGCAGTAACACCGGGACAGTTTCCTACGAGCAGTACTTC.

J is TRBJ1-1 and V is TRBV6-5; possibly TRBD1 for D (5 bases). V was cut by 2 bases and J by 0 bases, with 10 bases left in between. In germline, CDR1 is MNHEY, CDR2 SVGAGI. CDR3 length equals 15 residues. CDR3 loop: CASSYREGVNTEAFF. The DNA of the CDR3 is TGTGCCAGCAGTTACAGGGAAGGGGTGAACACTGAAGCTTTCTTT.

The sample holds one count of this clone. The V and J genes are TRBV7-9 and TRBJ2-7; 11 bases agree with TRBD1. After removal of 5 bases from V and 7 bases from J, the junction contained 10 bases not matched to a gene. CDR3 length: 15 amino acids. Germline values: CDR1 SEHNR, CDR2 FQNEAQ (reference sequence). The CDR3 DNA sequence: TGTGCCAGCAGCCCAGCGGGACAGGGGGTATATGAGCAGTACTTC. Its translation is CASSPAGQGVYEQYF.

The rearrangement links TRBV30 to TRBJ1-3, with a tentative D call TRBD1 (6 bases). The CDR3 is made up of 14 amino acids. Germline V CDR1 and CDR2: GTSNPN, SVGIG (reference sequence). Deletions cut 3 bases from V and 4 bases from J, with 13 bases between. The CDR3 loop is CAWSTGSPGNTIYF. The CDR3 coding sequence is TGTGCCTGGAGCACAGGGTCCCCCGGAAACACCATATATTTT.

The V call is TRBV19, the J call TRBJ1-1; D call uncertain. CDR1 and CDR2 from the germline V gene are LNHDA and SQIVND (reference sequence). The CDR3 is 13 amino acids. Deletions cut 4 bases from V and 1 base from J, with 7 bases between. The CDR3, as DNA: TGTGCCAGTAGTAAGCGGGAGAACACTGAAGCTTTCTTT. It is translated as CASSKRENTEAFF.

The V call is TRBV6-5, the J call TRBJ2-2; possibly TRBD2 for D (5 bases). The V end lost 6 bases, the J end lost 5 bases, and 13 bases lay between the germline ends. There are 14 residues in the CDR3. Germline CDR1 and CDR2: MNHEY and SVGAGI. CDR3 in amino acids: CASSLNGGTGELFF. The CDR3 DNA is TGTGCCAGCAGCCTCAACGGCGGGACCGGGGAGCTGTTTTTT.

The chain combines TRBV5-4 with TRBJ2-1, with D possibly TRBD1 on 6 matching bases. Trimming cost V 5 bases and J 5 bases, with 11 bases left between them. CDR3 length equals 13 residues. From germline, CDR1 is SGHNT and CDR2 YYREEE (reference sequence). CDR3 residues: CASRGAGNNEQFF. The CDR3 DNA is TGTGCCAGCAGGGGGGCAGGGAACAATGAGCAGTTCTTC.